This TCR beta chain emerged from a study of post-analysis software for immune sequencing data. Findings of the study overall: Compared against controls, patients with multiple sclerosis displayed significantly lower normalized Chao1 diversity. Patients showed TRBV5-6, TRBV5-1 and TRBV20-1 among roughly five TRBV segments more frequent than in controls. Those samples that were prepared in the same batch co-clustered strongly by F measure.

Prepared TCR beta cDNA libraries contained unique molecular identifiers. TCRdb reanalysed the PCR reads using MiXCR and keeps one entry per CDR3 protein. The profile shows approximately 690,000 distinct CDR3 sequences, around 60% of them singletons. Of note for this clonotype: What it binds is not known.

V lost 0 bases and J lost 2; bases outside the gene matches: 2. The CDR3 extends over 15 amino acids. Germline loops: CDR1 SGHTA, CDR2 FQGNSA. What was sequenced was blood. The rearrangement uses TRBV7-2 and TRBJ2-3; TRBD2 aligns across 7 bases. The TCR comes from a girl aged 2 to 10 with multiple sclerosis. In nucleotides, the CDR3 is TGTGCCAGCAGCTTAGCCGGGAGGCACACAGATACGCAGTATTTT. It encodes CASSLAGRHTDTQYF.